A selection of T cell receptor beta chains follows, all from one sample in a study of beta chain features in type 1 diabetes. Clones were read by immunoSEQ multiplex PCR, and TCRdb kept only the in-frame ones, dropping some. Among 350,000 to 400,000 clones listed, less than 15% were seen once. Sequencing was performed on naive CD4+ T cells from blood. The receptors were gathered from a woman aged 18-35 years in good health. Both conserved end residues are part of each CDR3. Fields, in order: J gene, D gene, V gene, clone size, CDR3 DNA, CDR3 protein. The D gene is left open where the match is weak. Only some rows state a clone size, as once, few, many or a class for expanded clones.

J: TRBJ1-2
D: NA
V: TRBV29-1
size: NA
DNA: TGCAGCGTTGAGGGAGAACCTACCTATGGCTACACCTTC
CDR3: CSVEGEPTYGYTF

J: TRBJ1-2
D: NA
V: TRBV28
size: few
DNA: TGTGCCAGCAGTTTAGTCCAGATTAACTATGGCTACACCTTC
CDR3: CASSLVQINYGYTF

J: TRBJ2-1
D: NA
V: TRBV5-6
size: few
DNA: TGTGCCAGCAGCTTGTTCCTCAATGAGCAGTTCTTC
CDR3: CASSLFLNEQFF

J: TRBJ1-1
D: NA
V: TRBV5-1
size: few
DNA: TGCGCCAGCAGCTCCCAAGGGAGCACTGAAGCTTTCTTT
CDR3: CASSSQGSTEAFF

J: TRBJ2-2
D: NA
V: TRBV2
size: NA
DNA: TGTGCCAGCAGTGTTCGAGGGAGAAACACCGGGGAGCTGTTTTTT
CDR3: CASSVRGRNTGELFF

J: TRBJ2-7
D: TRBD1
V: TRBV5-4
size: NA
DNA: TGTGCCAGCAGCCGCGACAGGGGAAGGTACGAGCAGTACTTC
CDR3: CASSRDRGRYEQYF

J: TRBJ2-5
D: TRBD2
V: TRBV7-2
size: few
DNA: TGTGCCAGCAGCTTCCGCCCGGGAGGGCCGGGGGAGACCCAGTACTTC
CDR3: CASSFRPGGPGETQYF

J: TRBJ1-4
D: NA
V: TRBV9
size: NA
DNA: TGTGCCAGCAATCGAGGCGGGGCCGAGAATGAAAAACTGTTTTTT
CDR3: CASNRGGAENEKLFF

J: TRBJ1-5
D: TRBD1
V: TRBV19
size: few
DNA: TGTGCCACCTCGGGAACAGGGGCTAAACAGCCCCAGCATTTT
CDR3: CATSGTGAKQPQHF

J: TRBJ2-5
D: TRBD1
V: TRBV7-8
size: NA
DNA: TGTGCCAGCAGCTTAGCCGCCGGGACAGGGGCTTCGGAGACCCAGTACTTC
CDR3: CASSLAAGTGASETQYF

J: TRBJ2-1
D: TRBD1
V: TRBV2
size: NA
DNA: TGTGTTCTCACCGGGACAGGGGCGGGTGAGCAGTTCTTC
CDR3: CVLTGTGAGEQFF

J: TRBJ2-7
D: NA
V: TRBV2
size: NA
DNA: TGTGCCAGCAGAGCCGGGTCCTACGAGCAGTACTTC
CDR3: CASRAGSYEQYF

J: TRBJ2-5
D: TRBD2
V: TRBV10-1
size: few
DNA: TGCGCCAGCAGTGTTTTAGCGGGAGGGGGAGAGACCCAGTACTTC
CDR3: CASSVLAGGGETQYF

J: TRBJ2-1
D: TRBD2
V: TRBV5-1
size: few
DNA: TGCGCCAGCAGCTTGGGTCTAGCGGGAGTTAATGAGCAGTTCTTC
CDR3: CASSLGLAGVNEQFF

J: TRBJ2-5
D: TRBD1
V: TRBV4-2
size: NA
DNA: TGTGCCAGCAGCCCCCGGGACAGGGGGCCAGAGACCCAGTACTTC
CDR3: CASSPRDRGPETQYF

J: TRBJ2-5
D: TRBD2
V: TRBV28
size: NA
DNA: TGTGCCAGCACCTTGGGAGCGGGAGGGGGAGAGACCCAGTACTTC
CDR3: CASTLGAGGGETQYF

J: TRBJ1-2
D: NA
V: TRBV28
size: NA
DNA: TGTGCCAGCAGTTTATCCATCTATGGCTACACCTTC
CDR3: CASSLSIYGYTF

J: TRBJ2-7
D: NA
V: TRBV28
size: NA
DNA: TGTGCCAGCAGTCCCGCAGGCGGGAATTCCTACGAGCAGTACTTC
CDR3: CASSPAGGNSYEQYF

J: TRBJ1-1
D: NA
V: TRBV29-1
size: few
DNA: TGCAGCGTTGAAGACCCCAGGAACACTGAAGCTTTCTTT
CDR3: CSVEDPRNTEAFF

J: TRBJ1-2
D: NA
V: TRBV9
size: NA
DNA: TGTGCCAGCAGCCCCGGGACATCGGCCTACACCTTC
CDR3: CASSPGTSAYTF

J: TRBJ1-1
D: NA
V: TRBV15
size: NA
DNA: TGTGCCACCAGGTTGACAGATCTTAACACTGAAGCTTTCTTT
CDR3: CATRLTDLNTEAFF

J: TRBJ2-7
D: NA
V: TRBV27
size: few
DNA: TGTGCCAGCACCCCTTCCGGGGATCCCTACGAGCAGTACTTC
CDR3: CASTPSGDPYEQYF

J: TRBJ2-1
D: NA
V: TRBV23-1
size: NA
DNA: TGCGCCAGCAGTCACGTCGCCTACAATGAGCAGTTCTTC
CDR3: CASSHVAYNEQFF

J: TRBJ2-1
D: TRBD2
V: TRBV6-6
size: few
DNA: TGTGCCATCTCAGGAAGATTTGGGAGGGCCGATGGTGAGCAGTTCTTC
CDR3: CAISGRFGRADGEQFF

J: TRBJ1-5
D: NA
V: TRBV5-6
size: NA
DNA: TGTGCCAGCAGCTGGGGGGGGCTTGGACAGCCCCAGCATTTT
CDR3: CASSWGGLGQPQHF

J: TRBJ2-2
D: NA
V: TRBV30
size: NA
DNA: TGTGCCTGGAGTTTCTCTAGGATCACCGGGGAGCTGTTTTTT
CDR3: CAWSFSRITGELFF

J: TRBJ2-3
D: NA
V: TRBV15
size: NA
DNA: TGTGCCACCAGCAGAGATGCAGTAACAGATACGCAGTATTTT
CDR3: CATSRDAVTDTQYF

J: TRBJ2-5
D: TRBD1
V: TRBV28
size: NA
DNA: TGTGCCAGCAGGGACTCTTACAGGGGGCTGGAGACCCAGTACTTC
CDR3: CASRDSYRGLETQYF

J: TRBJ2-1
D: NA
V: TRBV7-3
size: few
DNA: TGTGCCAGCAGGTCAGGGAAGGAGCAGTTCTTC
CDR3: CASRSGKEQFF

J: TRBJ2-1
D: TRBD1
V: TRBV5-1
size: few
DNA: TGCGCCAGCAGCTCTAACAGGGGTAATGAGCAGTTCTTC
CDR3: CASSSNRGNEQFF

J: TRBJ2-2
D: NA
V: TRBV2
size: NA
DNA: TGTGCCAGCAGTGATCTTGCAGGGTTGGAGCTGTTTTTT
CDR3: CASSDLAGLELFF

J: TRBJ1-5
D: TRBD1
V: TRBV28
size: few
DNA: TGTGCCAGCAGTTTGGGGGACAGGGGGGTGAATCAGCCCCAGCATTTT
CDR3: CASSLGDRGVNQPQHF

J: TRBJ1-5
D: NA
V: TRBV1
size: few
DNA: TGCACCACCAAAACCCCGGCAGGCTATAGCAATCAGCCCCAGCATTTT
CDR3: CTTKTPAGYSNQPQHF

J: TRBJ1-5
D: NA
V: TRBV7-9
size: NA
DNA: TGTGCCAGCAGTCACACAGGGCCGGCGAGCAATCCCCAGCATTTT
CDR3: CASSHTGPASNPQHF

J: TRBJ1-5
D: TRBD1
V: TRBV5-4
size: NA
DNA: TGTGCCAGCAGCTCCACAGGGGGTGGCAGCAATCAGCCCCAGCATTTT
CDR3: CASSSTGGGSNQPQHF

J: TRBJ2-1
D: TRBD2
V: TRBV4-1
size: few
DNA: TGCGCCAGCAGCCTGCAGCGGGAGTGGGATGAGCAGTTCTTC
CDR3: CASSLQREWDEQFF

J: TRBJ2-7
D: NA
V: TRBV28
size: few
DNA: TGTGCCAGCAGTTTCGGAGGCAGGGGCGGCGAGCAGTACTTC
CDR3: CASSFGGRGGEQYF

J: TRBJ2-2
D: NA
V: TRBV11-2
size: few
DNA: TGTGCCAGCAGCTTAGCGGGGGGCATAGACACCGGGGAGCTGTTTTTT
CDR3: CASSLAGGIDTGELFF

J: TRBJ2-4
D: NA
V: TRBV5-4
size: NA
DNA: TGTGCCAGCAGCTACCGCCCAGCGTCAGAGGGATACATTCAGTACTTC
CDR3: CASSYRPASEGYIQYF

J: TRBJ2-1
D: TRBD2
V: TRBV7-3
size: NA
DNA: TGTGCCAGCAGCTCCCGGGAGGCCCCCTACAATGAGCAGTTCTTC
CDR3: CASSSREAPYNEQFF

J: TRBJ2-7
D: NA
V: TRBV7-8
size: NA
DNA: TGTGCCAGCAGCCTAGCCCACAGCTCCTACGAGCAGTACTTC
CDR3: CASSLAHSSYEQYF

J: TRBJ2-6
D: NA
V: TRBV7-8
size: once
DNA: TGTGCCAGCAGCTTCGGGCCCTGGGGCGACAACGTCCTGACTTTC
CDR3: CASSFGPWGDNVLTF

J: TRBJ2-5
D: NA
V: TRBV28
size: NA
DNA: TGTGCCAGCCCGCCTCGAGGCAGGGTCGGAGAGACCCAGTACTTC
CDR3: CASPPRGRVGETQYF

J: TRBJ2-2
D: NA
V: TRBV30
size: few
DNA: TGTGCCTGGAGTGTACAGCTAGCGTCGAACACCGGGGAGCTGTTTTTT
CDR3: CAWSVQLASNTGELFF

J: TRBJ2-1
D: NA
V: TRBV4-2
size: few
DNA: TGTGCCAGCAGCCAAAGGGGGACCGGCTCCTACAATGAGCAGTTCTTC
CDR3: CASSQRGTGSYNEQFF

J: TRBJ2-7
D: NA
V: TRBV29-1
size: NA
DNA: TGCAGCGTTTCGCAGGGCTACGGGCAGTACTTC
CDR3: CSVSQGYGQYF

J: TRBJ2-7
D: TRBD2
V: TRBV28
size: few
DNA: TGTGCCAGCAGTTTATTGGGGCTAGCGGGGGACTACGAGCAGTACTTC
CDR3: CASSLLGLAGDYEQYF

J: TRBJ2-1
D: NA
V: TRBV5-6
size: few
DNA: TGTGCCAGCAGCTTCAGGTACTATGAGCAGTTCTTC
CDR3: CASSFRYYEQFF

J: TRBJ2-5
D: NA
V: TRBV9
size: NA
DNA: TGTGCCAGCAGCGTAGATGGGGGCACGGAGACCCAGTACTTC
CDR3: CASSVDGGTETQYF

J: TRBJ2-3
D: NA
V: TRBV29-1
size: NA
DNA: TGCAGCGTTGCCGGGACTGGCACAGATACGCAGTATTTT
CDR3: CSVAGTGTDTQYF

J: TRBJ1-2
D: NA
V: TRBV28
size: once
DNA: TGTGCCAGCAGGGCTGCTAACTATGGCTACACCTTC
CDR3: CASRAANYGYTF

J: TRBJ2-1
D: NA
V: TRBV14
size: NA
DNA: TGTGCCAGCAGCCAAGATAGTCGAGGGAGTAACTACAATGAGCAGTTCTTC
CDR3: CASSQDSRGSNYNEQFF

J: TRBJ2-5
D: TRBD2
V: TRBV7-7
size: few
DNA: TGTGCCAGCAGCCAAGGCCGGCGCGGGAGCGGAGAGACCCAGTACTTC
CDR3: CASSQGRRGSGETQYF

J: TRBJ1-1
D: TRBD1
V: TRBV28
size: NA
DNA: TGTGCCAGCAGTTTATGGACAGGGCCCGAAGCTTTCTTT
CDR3: CASSLWTGPEAFF

J: TRBJ1-1
D: TRBD1
V: TRBV6-5
size: NA
DNA: TGTGCCAGCAGTTATCATGACAGGGGGACTGAAGCTTTCTTT
CDR3: CASSYHDRGTEAFF

J: TRBJ2-7
D: TRBD2
V: TRBV7-2
size: NA
DNA: TGTGCCAGCAGCTTCTCCGCGGGAGGCAGGGAGCAGTACTTC
CDR3: CASSFSAGGREQYF

J: TRBJ2-1
D: TRBD1
V: TRBV25-1
size: NA
DNA: TGTGCCAGCAGTGAAATCCGGACAGGGATCGACAATGAGCAGTTCTTC
CDR3: CASSEIRTGIDNEQFF